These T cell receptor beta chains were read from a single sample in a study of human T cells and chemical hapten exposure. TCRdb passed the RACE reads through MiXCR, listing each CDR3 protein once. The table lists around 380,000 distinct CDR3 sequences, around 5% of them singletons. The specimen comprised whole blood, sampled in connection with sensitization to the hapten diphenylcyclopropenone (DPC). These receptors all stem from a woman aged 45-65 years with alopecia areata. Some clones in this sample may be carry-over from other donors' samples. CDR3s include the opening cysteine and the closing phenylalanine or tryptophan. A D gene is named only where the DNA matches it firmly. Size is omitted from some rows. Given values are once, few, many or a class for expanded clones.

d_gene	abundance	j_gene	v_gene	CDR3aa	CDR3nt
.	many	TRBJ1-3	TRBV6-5	CASSFGGSGNTIYF	TGTGCCAGCAGTTTCGGGGGCTCTGGAAACACCATATATTTT
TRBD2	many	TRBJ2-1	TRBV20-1	CSARDPTSGRVHEQFF	TGCAGTGCTAGAGATCCGACTAGCGGGAGAGTCCATGAGCAGTTCTTC
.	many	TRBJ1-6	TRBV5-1	CASSWGSSGDSPLHF	TGCGCCAGCAGCTGGGGGTCTAGTGGAGATTCACCCCTCCACTTT
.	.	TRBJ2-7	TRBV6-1	CASSEVPREREQYF	TGTGCCAGCAGTGAAGTCCCCCGGGAACGGGAGCAGTACTTC
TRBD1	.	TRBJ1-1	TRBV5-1	CASSGTEATEAFF	TGCGCCAGCTCCGGGACAGAAGCGACCGAAGCTTTCTTT
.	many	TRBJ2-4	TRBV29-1	CSVAVAKNIQYF	TGCAGCGTTGCAGTAGCCAAAAACATTCAGTACTTC
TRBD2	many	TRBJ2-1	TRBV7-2	CASSLVTTGGYEQFF	TGTGCCAGCAGCTTAGTTACTACGGGAGGGTATGAGCAGTTCTTC
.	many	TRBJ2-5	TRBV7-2	CASSLEHTRAETQYF	TGTGCCAGCAGCTTAGAACACACGAGGGCGGAGACCCAGTACTTC
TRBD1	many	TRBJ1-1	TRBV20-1	CSARDHRGPELNTEAFF	TGCAGTGCTAGAGATCACAGGGGGCCCGAATTGAACACTGAAGCTTTCTTT
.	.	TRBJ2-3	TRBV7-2	CASSVQGPSTDTQYF	TGTGCCAGCAGCGTCCAGGGGCCCTCCACAGATACGCAGTATTTT
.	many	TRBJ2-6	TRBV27	CASSFTGEAGANVLTF	TGTGCCAGCAGTTTCACAGGGGAGGCAGGGGCCAACGTCCTGACTTTC
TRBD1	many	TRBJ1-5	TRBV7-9	CASTTGQGVVSNQPQHF	TGTGCCAGCACTACGGGACAGGGGGTCGTTAGCAATCAGCCCCAGCATTTT
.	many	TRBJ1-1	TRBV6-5	CASSPGHTEAFF	TGTGCCAGCAGTCCAGGTCACACTGAAGCTTTCTTT
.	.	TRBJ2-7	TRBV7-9	CASSLPGARAYEQYF	TGTGCCAGCAGCCTACCAGGGGCTCGGGCTTACGAGCAGTACTTC
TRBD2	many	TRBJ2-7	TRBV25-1	CASSEPGLAGVGEQYF	TGTGCCAGCAGCGAGCCCGGACTAGCGGGAGTAGGAGAGCAGTACTTC
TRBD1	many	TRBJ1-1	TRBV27	CASSWIQGAGTEAFF	TGTGCCAGCAGTTGGATACAGGGGGCGGGCACTGAAGCTTTCTTT
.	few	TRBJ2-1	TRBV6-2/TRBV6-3	CASREWGGYNEQFF	TGTGCCAGCCGTGAGTGGGGAGGATACAATGAGCAGTTCTTC
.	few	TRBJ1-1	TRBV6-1	CASTGSGSEAFF	TGTGCCAGTACGGGCTCCGGCTCTGAAGCTTTCTTT
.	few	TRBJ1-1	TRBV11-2	CASSLGYMNTEAFF	TGTGCCAGCAGCTTAGGGTACATGAACACTGAAGCTTTCTTT
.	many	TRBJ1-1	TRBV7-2	CASLKAGRMNTEAFF	TGTGCCAGCCTAAAGGCAGGGAGAATGAACACTGAAGCTTTCTTT
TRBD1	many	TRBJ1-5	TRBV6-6	CASSKPPGQGDQPQHF	TGTGCCAGCAGTAAGCCACCGGGACAGGGTGATCAGCCCCAGCATTTT
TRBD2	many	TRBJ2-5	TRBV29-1	CSVQGTSGGHQETQYF	TGCAGCGTCCAAGGGACTAGCGGGGGCCATCAAGAGACCCAGTACTTC
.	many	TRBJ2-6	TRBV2	CASRAFSSGANVLTF	TGTGCCAGCAGGGCGTTCAGCTCTGGGGCCAACGTCCTGACTTTC
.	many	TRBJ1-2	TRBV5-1	CASSSRAFNYGYTF	TGCGCCAGCAGCTCCCGGGCTTTCAACTATGGCTACACCTTC
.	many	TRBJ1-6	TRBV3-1	CASSDFSSPLHF	TGTGCCAGCAGCGATTTTAGTTCACCCCTCCACTTT
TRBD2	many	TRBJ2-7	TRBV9	CASSDSSGTPSYEQYF	TGTGCCAGCAGCGATTCTAGCGGGACTCCCTCCTACGAGCAGTACTTC
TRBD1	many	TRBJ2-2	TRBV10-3	CATSRDRATGELFF	TGTGCCACCTCCCGAGACAGGGCGACCGGGGAGCTGTTTTTT
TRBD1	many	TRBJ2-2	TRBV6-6	CASRNTGGNTGELFF	TGTGCCAGCAGGAACACAGGGGGGAACACCGGGGAGCTGTTTTTT
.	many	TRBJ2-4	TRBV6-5	CASMLFAGENIQYF	TGTGCCAGCATGTTATTTGCCGGGGAAAACATTCAGTACTTC
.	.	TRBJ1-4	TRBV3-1	CASSLQESILFF	TGTGCCAGCAGTCTACAGGAGTCAATACTGTTTTTT
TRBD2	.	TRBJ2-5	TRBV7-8	CASLPGGQETQYF	TGTGCCAGCCTCCCGGGAGGACAAGAGACCCAGTACTTC
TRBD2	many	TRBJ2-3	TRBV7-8	CASSLASAGGSSTDTQYF	TGTGCCAGCAGCTTAGCGTCGGCGGGGGGCTCTAGCACAGATACGCAGTATTTT
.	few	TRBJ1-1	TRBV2	CASTLNWGWGTEAFF	TGTGCCAGCACTCTAAACTGGGGTTGGGGCACTGAAGCTTTCTTT
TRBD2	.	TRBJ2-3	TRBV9	CASSVQTGLAGTDTQYF	TGTGCCAGCAGCGTTCAGACGGGACTAGCGGGCACAGATACGCAGTATTTT
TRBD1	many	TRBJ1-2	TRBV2	CASSRGQGGGYTF	TGTGCCAGCAGTCGGGGACAGGGGGGAGGCTACACCTTC
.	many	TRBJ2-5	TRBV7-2	CASTRGETQYF	TGTGCCAGCACCCGAGGAGAGACCCAGTACTTC
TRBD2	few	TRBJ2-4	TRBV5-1	CASSPRREGKNIQYF	TGCGCCAGCAGCCCCCGGAGGGAGGGCAAAAACATTCAGTACTTC
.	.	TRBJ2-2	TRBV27	CASSFSGVTGELFF	TGTGCCAGCAGTTTTTCCGGGGTCACCGGGGAGCTGTTTTTT
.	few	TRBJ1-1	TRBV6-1	CASSGQTEAFF	TGTGCCAGCAGCGGACAGACTGAAGCTTTCTTT
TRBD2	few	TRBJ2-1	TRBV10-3	CAIRGTSGMNEQFF	TGTGCCATCAGGGGGACTAGCGGGATGAATGAGCAGTTCTTC
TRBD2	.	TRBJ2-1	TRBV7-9	CASSYGAAGNEQFF	TGTGCCAGCAGCTATGGGGCAGCGGGGAATGAGCAGTTCTTC
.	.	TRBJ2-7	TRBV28	CASSTGYDAYEQYF	TGTGCCAGCAGTACGGGGTATGATGCCTACGAGCAGTACTTC
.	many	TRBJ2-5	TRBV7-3	CASSATGAGETQYF	TGTGCCAGCAGCGCTACAGGGGCGGGGGAGACCCAGTACTTC
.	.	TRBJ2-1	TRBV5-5	CASSFSSAHNEQFF	TGTGCCAGCAGCTTTTCTAGCGCTCACAATGAGCAGTTCTTC
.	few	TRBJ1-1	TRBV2	CASCRHLNTEAFF	TGTGCCAGCTGTAGACACCTGAACACTGAAGCTTTCTTT
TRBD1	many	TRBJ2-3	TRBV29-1	CSVVTGADTQYF	TGCAGCGTAGTGACAGGGGCGGATACGCAGTATTTT
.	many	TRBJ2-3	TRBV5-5	CASSFDAGADTQYF	TGTGCCAGCAGCTTCGACGCTGGGGCAGATACGCAGTATTTT
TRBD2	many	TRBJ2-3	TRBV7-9	CASSSISSGRAQDTQYF	TGTGCCAGCAGCTCCATCTCTAGCGGGAGGGCCCAAGATACGCAGTATTTT
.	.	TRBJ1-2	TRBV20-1	CSAGQGSNYGYTF	TGCAGTGCTGGTCAGGGGAGCAACTATGGCTACACCTTC
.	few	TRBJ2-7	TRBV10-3	CAISEPPWGLAYEQYF	TGTGCCATCAGTGAGCCCCCATGGGGGTTAGCCTACGAGCAGTACTTC
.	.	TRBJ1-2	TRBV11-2	CASSRDPTVIYGYTF	TGTGCCAGCAGCCGCGACCCGACAGTCATCTATGGCTACACCTTC